This T cell receptor (beta chain) was sequenced for a study of blood T cells in healthy people across ages. The CDR3 length is 14 residues. CDR1 SGHTA and CDR2 FQGTGA come from the germline V gene. Trimming cost V 5 bases and J 8 bases; bases outside gene matches: 7. Study conclusions and caveats: Lack of knowledge of donor CMV status possibly confounded expanded clonotype changes.

A sample-barcoded 5' primer and a J-beta primer mix were used in a second PCR of about 7 to 12 cycles. Using its own MiXCR run on the 5' RACE reads, TCRdb lists one record per CDR3 protein. The repertoire has more than 750,000 distinct CDR3 sequences, just under 30% of them found once; the top ten carry roughly 10%. Peripheral blood was drawn, ten milliliters per donor. Note on this clonotype: Its cognate antigen is unknown.

These data were also reused for a study on T cells of mothers and their children.

This chain uses TRBV7-3 with TRBJ2-2; TRBD1 aligns across 8 bases. Sequenced: blood. The clonotype comes from a woman aged 40 to 55 in good health. CDR3 bases: TGTGCCAGCAGCCTCAAACAGGGGGAGGGGGAGCTGTTTTTT. Protein: CASSLKQGEGELFF.